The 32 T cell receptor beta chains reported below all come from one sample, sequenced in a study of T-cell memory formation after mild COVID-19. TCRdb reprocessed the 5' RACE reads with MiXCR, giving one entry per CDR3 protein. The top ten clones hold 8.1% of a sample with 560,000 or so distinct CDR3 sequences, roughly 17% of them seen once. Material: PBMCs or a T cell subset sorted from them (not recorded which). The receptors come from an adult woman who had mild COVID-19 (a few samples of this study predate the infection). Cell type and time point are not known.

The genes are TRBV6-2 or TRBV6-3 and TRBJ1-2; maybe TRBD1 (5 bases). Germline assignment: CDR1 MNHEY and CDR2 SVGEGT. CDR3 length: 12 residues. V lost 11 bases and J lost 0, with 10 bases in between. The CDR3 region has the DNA TGTGCCGTCCAGGGAGCTAACTATGGCTACACCTTC. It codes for CAVQGANYGYTF.

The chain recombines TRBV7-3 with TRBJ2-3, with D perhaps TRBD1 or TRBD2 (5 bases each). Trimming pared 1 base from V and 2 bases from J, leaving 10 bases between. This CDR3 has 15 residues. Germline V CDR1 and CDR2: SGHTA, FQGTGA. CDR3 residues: CASSLMGDHTDTQYF. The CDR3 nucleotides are TGTGCCAGCAGCTTAATGGGGGATCACACAGATACGCAGTATTTT.

CDR3 sequence: CASSVSPRVPIYGYTF. The CDR3 DNA sequence: TGTGCCAGCAGCGTATCCCCTCGAGTCCCTATCTATGGCTACACCTTC. The rearrangement uses TRBV9 and TRBJ1-2; the D is unclear. Germline loops: CDR1 SGDLS, CDR2 YYNGEE. The length of the CDR3 is 16 residues. The V end was cut by 1 base, the J end by 4 bases, with 17 bases between.

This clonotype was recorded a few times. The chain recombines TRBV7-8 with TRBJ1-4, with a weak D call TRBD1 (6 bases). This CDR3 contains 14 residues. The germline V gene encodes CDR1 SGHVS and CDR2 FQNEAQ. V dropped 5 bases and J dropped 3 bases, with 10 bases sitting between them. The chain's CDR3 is CASSRPGANEKLFF. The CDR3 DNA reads TGTGCCAGCAGCCGTCCAGGGGCTAATGAAAAACTGTTTTTT.

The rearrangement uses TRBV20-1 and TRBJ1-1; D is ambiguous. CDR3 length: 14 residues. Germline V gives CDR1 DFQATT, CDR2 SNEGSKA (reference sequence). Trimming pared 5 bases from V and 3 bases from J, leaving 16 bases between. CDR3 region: CSAATVSHYTEAFF. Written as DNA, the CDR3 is TGCAGTGCTGCCACGGTGTCCCACTACACTGAAGCTTTCTTT.

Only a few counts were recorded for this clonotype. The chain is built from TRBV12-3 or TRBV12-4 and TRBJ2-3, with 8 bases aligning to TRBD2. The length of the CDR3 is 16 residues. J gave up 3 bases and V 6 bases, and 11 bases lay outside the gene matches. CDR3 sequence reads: CASSPGREQGTDTQYF. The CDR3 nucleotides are TGTGCCAGCAGCCCCGGGAGGGAGCAGGGAACAGATACGCAGTATTTT.

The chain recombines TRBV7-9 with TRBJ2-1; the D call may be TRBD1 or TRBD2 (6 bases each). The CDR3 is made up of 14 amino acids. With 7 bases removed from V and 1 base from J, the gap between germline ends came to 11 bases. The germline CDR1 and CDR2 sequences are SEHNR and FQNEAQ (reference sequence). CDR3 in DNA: TGTGCCAGCAACGGGGGCCCATCCTACAATGAGCAGTTCTTC. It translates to CASNGGPSYNEQFF.

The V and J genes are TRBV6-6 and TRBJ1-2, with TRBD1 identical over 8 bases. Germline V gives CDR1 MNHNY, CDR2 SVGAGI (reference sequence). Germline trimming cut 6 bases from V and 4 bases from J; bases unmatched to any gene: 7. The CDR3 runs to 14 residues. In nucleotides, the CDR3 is TGTGCCAGCAGCGATACAGGGGGTGTCTATGGCTACACCTTC. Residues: CASSDTGGVYGYTF.

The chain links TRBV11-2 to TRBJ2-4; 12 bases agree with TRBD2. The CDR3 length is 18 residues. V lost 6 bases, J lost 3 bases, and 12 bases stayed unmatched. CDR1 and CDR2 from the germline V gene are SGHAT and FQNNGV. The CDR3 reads CASRTTSGRTGGKNIQYF. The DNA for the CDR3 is TGTGCCAGCAGGACAACTAGCGGGAGGACGGGAGGCAAAAACATTCAGTACTTC.

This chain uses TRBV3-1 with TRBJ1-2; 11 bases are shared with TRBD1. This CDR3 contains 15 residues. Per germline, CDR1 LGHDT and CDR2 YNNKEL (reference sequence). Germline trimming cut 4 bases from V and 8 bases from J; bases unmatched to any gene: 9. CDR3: CASSLRGQGATGYTF. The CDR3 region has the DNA TGTGCCAGCAGCCTGAGAGGACAGGGGGCGACGGGCTACACCTTC.

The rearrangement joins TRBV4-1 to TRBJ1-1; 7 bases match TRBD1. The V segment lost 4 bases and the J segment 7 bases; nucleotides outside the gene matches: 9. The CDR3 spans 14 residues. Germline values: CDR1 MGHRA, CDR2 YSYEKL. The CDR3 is CASSPYRGPDEAFF. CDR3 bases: TGCGCCAGCAGCCCCTACAGGGGACCGGATGAAGCTTTCTTT.

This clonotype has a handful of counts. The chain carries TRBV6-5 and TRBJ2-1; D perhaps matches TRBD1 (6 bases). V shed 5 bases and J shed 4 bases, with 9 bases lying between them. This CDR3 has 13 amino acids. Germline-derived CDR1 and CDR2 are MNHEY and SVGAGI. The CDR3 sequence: CASSDRFYNEQFF. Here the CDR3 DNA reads TGTGCCAGCAGTGACAGGTTTTACAATGAGCAGTTCTTC.

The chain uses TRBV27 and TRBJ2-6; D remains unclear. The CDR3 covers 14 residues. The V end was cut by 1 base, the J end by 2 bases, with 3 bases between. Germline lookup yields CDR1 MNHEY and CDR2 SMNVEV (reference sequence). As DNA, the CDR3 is TGTGCCAGCAGTTTATGGGCTGGGGCCAACGTCCTGACTTTC. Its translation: CASSLWAGANVLTF.

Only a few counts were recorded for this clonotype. In nucleotides, the CDR3 is TGTGCCACCAGCAGAGGGGACAGAAATTCACCCCTCCACTTT. Translated: CATSRGDRNSPLHF. This chain links TRBV15 with TRBJ1-6; 7 bases are shared with TRBD1. This CDR3 has 14 residues. The J segment lost 7 bases and the V segment lost 1 base, leaving 1 base of the junction unmatched. In germline, CDR1 is LNHNV, CDR2 YYDKDF (reference sequence). Combining the CDR3 with reference TRBV15 and TRBJ1-6 gives the whole variable domain DAMVIQNPRYQVTQFGKPVTLSCSQTLNHNVMYWYQQKSSQAPKLLFHYYDKDFNNEADTPDNFQSRRPNTSFCFLDIRSPGLGDTAMYLCATSRGDRNSPLHFGNGTRLTVT.

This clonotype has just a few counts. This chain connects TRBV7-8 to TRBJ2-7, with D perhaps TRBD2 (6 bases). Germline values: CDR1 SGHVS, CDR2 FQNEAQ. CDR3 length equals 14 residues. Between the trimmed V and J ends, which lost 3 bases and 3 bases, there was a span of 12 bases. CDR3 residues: CASSLQRVGYEQYF. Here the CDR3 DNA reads TGTGCCAGCAGCTTGCAGCGGGTTGGCTACGAGCAGTACTTC.

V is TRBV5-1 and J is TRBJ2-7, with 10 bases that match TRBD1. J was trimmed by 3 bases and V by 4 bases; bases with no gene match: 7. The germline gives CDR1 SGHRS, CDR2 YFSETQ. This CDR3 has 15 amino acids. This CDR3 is CASSRDGTGDYEQYF. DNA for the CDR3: TGCGCCAGCAGCCGTGACGGGACAGGGGACTACGAGCAGTACTTC. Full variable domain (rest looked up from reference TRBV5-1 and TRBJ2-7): KAGVTQTPRYLIKTRGQQVTLSCSPISGHRSVSWYQQTPGQGLQFLFEYFSETQRNKGNFPGRFSGRQFSNSRSEMNVSTLELGDSALYLCASSRDGTGDYEQYFGPGTRLTVT.

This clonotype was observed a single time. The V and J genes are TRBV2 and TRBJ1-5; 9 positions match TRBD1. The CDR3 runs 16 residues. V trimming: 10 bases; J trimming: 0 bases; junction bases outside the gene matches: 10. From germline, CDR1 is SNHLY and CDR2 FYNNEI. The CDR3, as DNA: TGTGCCACCCTTTCAGGGACAGGGTTTAGCAATCAGCCCCAGCATTTT. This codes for CATLSGTGFSNQPQHF.

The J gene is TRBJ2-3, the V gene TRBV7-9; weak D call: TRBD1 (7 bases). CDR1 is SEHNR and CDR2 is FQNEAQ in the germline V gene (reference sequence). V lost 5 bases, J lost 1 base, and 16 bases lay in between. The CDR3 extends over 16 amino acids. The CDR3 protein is CASSLQGRGGTDTQYF. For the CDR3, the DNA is TGTGCCAGCAGCCTGCAGGGCAGGGGGGGCACAGATACGCAGTATTTT.

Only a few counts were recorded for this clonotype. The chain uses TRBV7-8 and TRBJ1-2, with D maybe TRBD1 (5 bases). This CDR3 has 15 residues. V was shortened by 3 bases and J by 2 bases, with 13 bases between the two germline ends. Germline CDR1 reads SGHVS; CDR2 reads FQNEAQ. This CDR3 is CASSFASGRNYGYTF. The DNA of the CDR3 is TGTGCCAGCAGCTTCGCATCGGGACGGAACTATGGCTACACCTTC.

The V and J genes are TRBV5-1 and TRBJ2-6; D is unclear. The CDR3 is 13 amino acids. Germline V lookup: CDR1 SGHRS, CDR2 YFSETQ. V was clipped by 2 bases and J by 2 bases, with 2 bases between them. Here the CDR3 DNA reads TGCGCCAGCAGCTTTACTGGGGCCAACGTCCTGACTTTC. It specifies CASSFTGANVLTF.

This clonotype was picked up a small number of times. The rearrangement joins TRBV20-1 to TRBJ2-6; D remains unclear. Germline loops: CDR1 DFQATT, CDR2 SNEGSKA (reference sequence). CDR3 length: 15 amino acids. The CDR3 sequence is CSARTVSSGANVLTF. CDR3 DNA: TGCAGCGCCCGGACGGTTTCCTCTGGGGCCAACGTCCTGACTTTC.

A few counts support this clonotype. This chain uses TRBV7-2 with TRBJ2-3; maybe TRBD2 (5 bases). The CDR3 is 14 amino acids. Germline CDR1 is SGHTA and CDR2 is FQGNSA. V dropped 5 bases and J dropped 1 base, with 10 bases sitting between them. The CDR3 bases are TGTGCCAGCAGCCCCTACGGGGGCACAGATACGCAGTATTTT. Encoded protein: CASSPYGGTDTQYF.

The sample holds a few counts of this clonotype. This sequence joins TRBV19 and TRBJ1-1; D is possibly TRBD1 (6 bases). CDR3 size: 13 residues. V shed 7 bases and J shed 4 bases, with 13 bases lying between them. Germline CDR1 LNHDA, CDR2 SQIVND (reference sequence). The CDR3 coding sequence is TGTGCCAGTAAAGATAGGGGGAGCACTGAAGCTTTCTTT. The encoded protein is CASKDRGSTEAFF.

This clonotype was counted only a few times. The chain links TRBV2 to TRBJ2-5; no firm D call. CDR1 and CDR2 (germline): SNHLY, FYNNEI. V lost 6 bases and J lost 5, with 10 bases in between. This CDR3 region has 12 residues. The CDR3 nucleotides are TGTGCCAGCAGAATCCTCCGGGAGACCCAGTACTTC. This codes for CASRILRETQYF.

The CDR3 DNA sequence: TGCGCCAGCAGCCCCTTGGGGCCAGCTAACTATGGCTACACCTTC. This translates into CASSPLGPANYGYTF. The chain has TRBV5-1 and TRBJ1-2; tentative D call: TRBD1 (5 bases). Germline V lookup: CDR1 SGHRS, CDR2 YFSETQ. The CDR3 spans 15 residues. Trimming removed 4 bases at V and 0 bases at J, with 13 bases between.

The CDR3 protein is CASRTGTLGNTIYF. CDR3 DNA: TGTGCCAGTAGAACCGGGACACTAGGAAACACCATATATTTT. V is TRBV19 and J is TRBJ1-3; D might be TRBD1 (6 bases). CDR1 is LNHDA, CDR2 SQIVND, per germline (reference sequence). V was pared by 6 bases and J by 4 bases, with 13 bases between. This CDR3 comprises 14 residues. The full variable domain, completed using reference TRBV19 and TRBJ1-3, is DGGITQSPKYLFRKEGQNVTLSCEQNLNHDAMYWYRQDPGQGLRLIYYSQIVNDFQKGDIAEGYSVSREKKESFPLTVTSAQKNPTAFYLCASRTGTLGNTIYFGEGSWLTVV.

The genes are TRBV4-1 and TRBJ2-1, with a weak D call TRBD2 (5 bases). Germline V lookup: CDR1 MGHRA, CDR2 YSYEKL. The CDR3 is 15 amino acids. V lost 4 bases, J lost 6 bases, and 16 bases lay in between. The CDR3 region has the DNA TGCGCCAGCAGCCGCGGGCTTAGAGGGTCCAATGAGCAGTTCTTC. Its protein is CASSRGLRGSNEQFF.

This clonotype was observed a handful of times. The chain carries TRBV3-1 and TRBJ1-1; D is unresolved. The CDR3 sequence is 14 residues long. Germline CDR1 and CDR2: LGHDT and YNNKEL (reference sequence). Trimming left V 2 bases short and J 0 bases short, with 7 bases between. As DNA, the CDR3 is TGTGCCAGCAGCCAAAGGGCAGTGAACACTGAAGCTTTCTTT. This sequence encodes CASSQRAVNTEAFF.

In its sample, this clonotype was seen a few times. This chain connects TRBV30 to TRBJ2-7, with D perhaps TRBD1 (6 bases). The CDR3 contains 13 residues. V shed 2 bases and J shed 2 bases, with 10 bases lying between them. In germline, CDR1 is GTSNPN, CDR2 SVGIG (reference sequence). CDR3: CAWSRGQAYEQYF. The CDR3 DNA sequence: TGTGCCTGGAGTAGGGGACAAGCCTACGAGCAGTACTTC.

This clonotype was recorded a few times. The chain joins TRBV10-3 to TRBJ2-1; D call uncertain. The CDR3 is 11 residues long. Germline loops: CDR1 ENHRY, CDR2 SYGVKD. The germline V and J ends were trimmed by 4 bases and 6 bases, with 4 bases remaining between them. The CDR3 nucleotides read TGTGCCATCAGTGGTTCCAATGAGCAGTTCTTC. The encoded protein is CAISGSNEQFF.

The CDR3 nucleotides are TGCGCCAGCAGCCCGTGGACTAGCGGGGGGGGCAGGGAGCAGTTCTTC. Encoded protein: CASSPWTSGGGREQFF. This chain connects TRBV4-1 to TRBJ2-1; the match to TRBD2 covers 15 bases. This CDR3 spans 16 amino acids. CDR1 and CDR2 (germline): MGHRA, YSYEKL. V lost 4 bases to trimming and J lost 10 bases; unmatched junction nucleotides: 8.

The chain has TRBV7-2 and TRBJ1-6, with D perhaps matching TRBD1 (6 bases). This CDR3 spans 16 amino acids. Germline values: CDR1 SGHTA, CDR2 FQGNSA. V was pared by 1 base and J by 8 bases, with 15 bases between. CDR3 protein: CASSLDQGSTYSPLHF. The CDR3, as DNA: TGTGCCAGCAGCTTAGATCAGGGGTCAACTTATTCACCCCTCCACTTT.